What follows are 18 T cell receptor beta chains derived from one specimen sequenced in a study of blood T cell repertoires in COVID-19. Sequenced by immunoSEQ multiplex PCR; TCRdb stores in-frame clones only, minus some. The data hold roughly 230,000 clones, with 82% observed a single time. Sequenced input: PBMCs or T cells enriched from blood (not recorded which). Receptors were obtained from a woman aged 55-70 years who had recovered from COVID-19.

CDR3 residues: CASSSGQGARQYF. The DNA for the CDR3 is TGTGCCAGCAGTTCTGGACAGGGGGCGCGGCAGTACTTC. The chain links TRBV28 to TRBJ2-7; 11 positions agree with TRBD1. Trimming took 4 bases from V and 9 from J; bases not matched to a gene: 5. The germline V gene has CDR1 MDHEN and CDR2 SYDVKM. This CDR3 comprises 13 residues.

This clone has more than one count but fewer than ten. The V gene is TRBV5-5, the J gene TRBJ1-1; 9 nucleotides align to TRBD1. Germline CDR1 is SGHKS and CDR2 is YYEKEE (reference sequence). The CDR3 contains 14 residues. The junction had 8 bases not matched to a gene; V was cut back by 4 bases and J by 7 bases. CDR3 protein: CASSPGQGRNEAFF. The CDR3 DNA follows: TGTGCCAGCAGCCCTGGACAGGGGCGGAATGAAGCTTTCTTT.

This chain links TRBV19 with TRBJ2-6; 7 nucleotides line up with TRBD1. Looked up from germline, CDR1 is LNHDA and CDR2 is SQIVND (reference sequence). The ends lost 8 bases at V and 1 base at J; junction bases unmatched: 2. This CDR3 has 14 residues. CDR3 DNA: TGTGCCAGTGGACAGGCGTCTGGGGCCAACGTCCTGACTTTC. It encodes CASGQASGANVLTF.

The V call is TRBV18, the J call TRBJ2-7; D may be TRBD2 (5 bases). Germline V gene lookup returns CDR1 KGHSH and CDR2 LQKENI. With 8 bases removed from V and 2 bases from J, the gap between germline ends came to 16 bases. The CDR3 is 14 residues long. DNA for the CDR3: TGTGCCAGCCGAAAAACCGGGAATACCTACGAGCAGTACTTC. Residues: CASRKTGNTYEQYF.

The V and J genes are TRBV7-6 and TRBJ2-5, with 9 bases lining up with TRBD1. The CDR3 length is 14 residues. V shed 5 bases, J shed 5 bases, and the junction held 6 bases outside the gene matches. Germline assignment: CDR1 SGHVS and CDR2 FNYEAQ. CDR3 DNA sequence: TGTGCCAGCAGCCCGGGGACAGGGCCGGAGACCCAGTACTTC. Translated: CASSPGTGPETQYF.

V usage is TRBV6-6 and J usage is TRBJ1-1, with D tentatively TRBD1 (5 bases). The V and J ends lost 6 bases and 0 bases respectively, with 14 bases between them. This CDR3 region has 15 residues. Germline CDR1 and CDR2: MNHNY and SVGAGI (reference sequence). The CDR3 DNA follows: TGTGCCAGCAGACCAAGGACACGGATGAACACTGAAGCTTTCTTT. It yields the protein CASRPRTRMNTEAFF.

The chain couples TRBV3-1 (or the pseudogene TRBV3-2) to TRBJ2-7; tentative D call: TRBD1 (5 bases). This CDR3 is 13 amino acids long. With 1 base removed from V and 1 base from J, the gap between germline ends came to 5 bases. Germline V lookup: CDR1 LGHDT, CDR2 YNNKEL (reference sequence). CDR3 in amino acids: CASSQAGSYEQYF. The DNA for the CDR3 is TGTGCCAGCAGCCAAGCAGGGTCCTACGAGCAGTACTTC.

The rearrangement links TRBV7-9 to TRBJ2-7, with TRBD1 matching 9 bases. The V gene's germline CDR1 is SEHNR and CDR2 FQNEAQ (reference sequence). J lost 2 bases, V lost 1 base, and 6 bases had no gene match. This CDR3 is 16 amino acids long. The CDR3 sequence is CASSLVWTGATYEQYF. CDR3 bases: TGTGCCAGCAGCTTAGTGTGGACAGGGGCAACCTACGAGCAGTACTTC.

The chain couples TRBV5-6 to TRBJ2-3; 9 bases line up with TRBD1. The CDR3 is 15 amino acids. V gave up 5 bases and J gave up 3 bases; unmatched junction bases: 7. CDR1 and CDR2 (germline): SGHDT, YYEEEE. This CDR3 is CASSQDRGWTDTQYF. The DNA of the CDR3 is TGTGCCAGCAGTCAGGACAGGGGATGGACAGATACGCAGTATTTT.

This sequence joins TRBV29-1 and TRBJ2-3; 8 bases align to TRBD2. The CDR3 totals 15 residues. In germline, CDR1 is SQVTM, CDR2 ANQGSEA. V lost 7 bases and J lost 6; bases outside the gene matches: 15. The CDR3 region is CSDLGLAVGMDTQYF. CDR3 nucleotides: TGCAGCGACCTTGGACTAGCAGTTGGGATGGATACGCAGTATTTT.

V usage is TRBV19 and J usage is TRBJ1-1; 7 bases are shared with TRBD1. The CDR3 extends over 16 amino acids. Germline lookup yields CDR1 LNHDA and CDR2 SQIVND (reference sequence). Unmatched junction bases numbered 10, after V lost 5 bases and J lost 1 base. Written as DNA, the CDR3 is TGTGCCAGTAGTTCGCGGGACAGAGCCAGGAACACTGAAGCTTTCTTT. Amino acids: CASSSRDRARNTEAFF.

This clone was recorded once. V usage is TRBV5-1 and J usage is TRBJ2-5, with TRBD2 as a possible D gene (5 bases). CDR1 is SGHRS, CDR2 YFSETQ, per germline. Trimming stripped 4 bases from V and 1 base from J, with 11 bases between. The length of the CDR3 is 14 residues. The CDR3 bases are TGCGCCAGCAGCGGTACTAGTCCCCAAGAGACCCAGTACTTC. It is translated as CASSGTSPQETQYF. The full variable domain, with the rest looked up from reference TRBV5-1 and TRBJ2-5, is KAGVTQTPRYLIKTRGQQVTLSCSPISGHRSVSWYQQTPGQGLQFLFEYFSETQRNKGNFPGRFSGRQFSNSRSEMNVSTLELGDSALYLCASSGTSPQETQYFGPGTRLLVL.

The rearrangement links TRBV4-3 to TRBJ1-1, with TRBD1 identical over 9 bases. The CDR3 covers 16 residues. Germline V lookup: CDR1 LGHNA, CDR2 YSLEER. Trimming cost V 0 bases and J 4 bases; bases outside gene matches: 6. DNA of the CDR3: TGCGCCAGCAGCCAAGAACAGGGGGCCCCCGGCACTGAAGCTTTCTTT. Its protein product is CASSQEQGAPGTEAFF.

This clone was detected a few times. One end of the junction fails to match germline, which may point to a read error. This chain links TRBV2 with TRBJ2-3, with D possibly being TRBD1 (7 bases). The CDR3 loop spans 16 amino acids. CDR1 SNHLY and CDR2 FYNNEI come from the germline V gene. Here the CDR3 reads CASREGRQGGADTQYF. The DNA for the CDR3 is TGTGCCAGCAGGGAAGGACGACAGGGAGGCGCAGATACGCAGTATTTT.

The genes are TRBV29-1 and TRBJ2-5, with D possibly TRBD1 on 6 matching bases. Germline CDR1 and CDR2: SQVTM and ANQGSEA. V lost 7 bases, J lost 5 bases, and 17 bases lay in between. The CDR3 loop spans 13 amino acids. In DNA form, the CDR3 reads TGCAGCGATGCGGACACCGGACAGGAGACCCAGTACTTC. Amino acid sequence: CSDADTGQETQYF.

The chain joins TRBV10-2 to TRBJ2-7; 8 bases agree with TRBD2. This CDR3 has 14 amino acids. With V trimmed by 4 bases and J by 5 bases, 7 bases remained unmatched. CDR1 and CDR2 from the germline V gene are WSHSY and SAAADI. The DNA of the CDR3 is TGCGCCAGCAGTGTTGCGGGAGGATGGGACGAGCAGTACTTC. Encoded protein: CASSVAGGWDEQYF.

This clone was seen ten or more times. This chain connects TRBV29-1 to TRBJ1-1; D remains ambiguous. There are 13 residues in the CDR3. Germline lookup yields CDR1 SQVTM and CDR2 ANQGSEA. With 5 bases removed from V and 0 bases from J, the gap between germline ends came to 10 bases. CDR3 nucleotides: TGCAGCGTTCAGGCCAGTATGAACACTGAAGCTTTCTTT. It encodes CSVQASMNTEAFF.

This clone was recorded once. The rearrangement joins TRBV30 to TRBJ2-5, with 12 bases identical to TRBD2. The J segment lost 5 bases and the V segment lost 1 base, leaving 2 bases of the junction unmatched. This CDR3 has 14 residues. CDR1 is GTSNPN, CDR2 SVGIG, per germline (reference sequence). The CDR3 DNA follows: TGTGCCTGGAGTGGCCTAGCGGGAGGGGAGACCCAGTACTTC. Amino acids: CAWSGLAGGETQYF.